A single sample gave rise to the 28 T cell receptor beta chains below, sequenced in a study of cytomegalovirus exposure and HLA in healthy donors (dated 2017 in TCRdb). The library was obtained by the immunoSEQ multiplex PCR assay. The multiplex PCR relied on a mix of 60 forward primers for TCR Vbeta segments and 13 reverse primers for TCR Jbeta segments. Not all clones reach the TCRdb copy of this immuneACCESS table, which keeps in-frame sequences only. Checked studies attribute under half of the gap to unresolved V genes and leave the rest unexplained. For this sample the table gives under 200,000 clones, of which around three quarters were detected only once. The top ten clones comprise around 5.7% of the sample. Sequencing used PBMCs. The receptors here all came from a man in his forties in good health and CMV-seronegative.

The chain couples TRBV5-1 to TRBJ1-1; possible D gene TRBD1, 5 bases. V was clipped by 7 bases and J by 1 base, with 8 bases between them. The CDR3 has 12 residues. Germline CDR1 is SGHRS and CDR2 is YFSETQ. The CDR3 DNA sequence: TGCGCCAGCTCGGACACGAACACTGAAGCTTTCTTT. Its protein is CASSDTNTEAFF.

The chain couples TRBV4-1 to TRBJ2-7, with D possibly TRBD1 on 6 matching bases. The ends were cut back, 0 bases at V and 3 bases at J, with 15 bases in the middle. The CDR3 has 16 residues. Germline V gene sequence: CDR1 MGHRA, CDR2 YSYEKL. The CDR3 spells CASSQDRQGGYYEQYF. DNA of the CDR3: TGCGCCAGCAGCCAAGATCGGCAAGGGGGATACTACGAGCAGTACTTC.

The chain recombines TRBV6-6 with TRBJ1-2; the match to TRBD1 covers 9 bases. Trimming took 6 bases from V and 6 from J; bases not matched to a gene: 5. The CDR3 contains 13 residues. Germline V gives CDR1 MNHNY, CDR2 SVGAGI (reference sequence). Here the CDR3 DNA reads TGTGCCAGCAGCGCGAGGACAGGGGATGGCTACACCTTC. Its protein is CASSARTGDGYTF.

The table lists this clone with a few counts. Mismatch with germline at one junction end may stem from a read error. V and J are TRBV7-9 and TRBJ1-1, with no clear D. The CDR3 covers 12 residues. Germline V CDR1 and CDR2: SEHNR, FQNEAQ (reference sequence). CDR3 residues: CSSSLGIGGAFF. The CDR3 nucleotides read TGTTCCAGCAGCTTAGGAATTGGAGGAGCTTTCTTT.

The genes are TRBV30 and TRBJ1-1; D remains ambiguous. Germline CDR1 reads GTSNPN; CDR2 reads SVGIG (reference sequence). The CDR3 has 15 residues. Trimming cost V 0 bases and J 0 bases, with 11 bases left between them. The CDR3 here is CAWSVFMSMNTEAFF. The DNA for the CDR3 is TGTGCCTGGAGTGTATTCATGAGCATGAACACTGAAGCTTTCTTT.

This clone is a singleton in its sample. The CDR3 loop reads CASSERRRAGGPLNIQYF. The CDR3 coding sequence is TGTGCCAGCAGTGAAAGAAGGAGGGCGGGGGGGCCCCTGAACATTCAGTACTTC. The genes are TRBV6-1 and TRBJ2-4; 9 nucleotides match TRBD2. V lost 2 bases, J lost 7 bases, and 15 bases stayed unmatched. Germline CDR1 and CDR2: MNHNS and SASEGT. The CDR3 is 18 residues long.

V gene TRBV19 combines with J gene TRBJ1-1; perhaps TRBD1 as D (5 bases). Germline-derived CDR1 and CDR2 are LNHDA and SQIVND (reference sequence). V lost 4 bases to trimming and J lost 6 bases, with 15 bases between them. This CDR3 comprises 14 residues. CDR3 DNA: TGTGCCAGTAGTAGAAACGCGGGGGTTTCTGAAGCTTTCTTT. It codes for CASSRNAGVSEAFF.

The chain uses TRBV27 and TRBJ2-2; no clear D gene. This CDR3 contains 12 residues. V was trimmed by 4 bases and J by 4 bases, leaving 4 bases between them. Germline lookup yields CDR1 MNHEY and CDR2 SMNVEV (reference sequence). The CDR3 nucleotides are TGTGCCAGCAGTTCGGGCACCGGGGAGCTGTTTTTT. Translation gives CASSSGTGELFF.

The rearrangement links TRBV7-2 to TRBJ1-2, with 9 bases fitting TRBD1. The CDR3 extends over 17 amino acids. With 2 bases clipped from V and 4 bases from J, the junction kept 11 bases outside the gene matches. Germline CDR1 and CDR2: SGHTA and FQGNSA. The CDR3 sequence is CASSLSLWDRDIYGYTF. CDR3 bases: TGTGCCAGCAGCTTAAGTCTTTGGGACAGGGATATCTATGGCTACACCTTC.

The V call is TRBV19, the J call TRBJ1-5; D is uncertain. Trimming pared 3 bases from V and 6 bases from J, leaving 12 bases between. The germline gives CDR1 LNHDA, CDR2 SQIVND (reference sequence). The CDR3 is 14 amino acids. The CDR3 region has the DNA TGTGCCAGTAGTATTTTGGGAGTTGGTCAGCCCCAGCATTTT. Residues: CASSILGVGQPQHF.

The genes are TRBV7-9 and TRBJ1-1; unclear D gene. Trimming removed 8 bases at V and 1 base at J, with 5 bases between. The CDR3 is 11 amino acids. CDR1 is SEHNR and CDR2 is FQNEAQ in the germline V gene (reference sequence). The CDR3 sequence: CASVKNTEAFF. CDR3 nucleotides: TGTGCCAGCGTCAAGAACACTGAAGCTTTCTTT.

The V call is TRBV10-3, the J call TRBJ1-2; D perhaps matches TRBD1 (6 bases). The V and J ends lost 0 bases and 3 bases respectively, with 11 bases between them. Germline V gene data show CDR1 as ENHRY and CDR2 as SYGVKD. This CDR3 contains 15 residues. This CDR3 is CAISESEGVDYGYTF. Here the CDR3 DNA reads TGTGCCATCAGTGAGTCTGAGGGGGTTGACTATGGCTACACCTTC.

V usage is TRBV7-9 and J usage is TRBJ1-5; D unclear. The CDR3 has 13 amino acids. The V gene lost 5 bases and the J gene lost 7 bases, with 12 bases spanning the gap. Per germline, CDR1 SEHNR and CDR2 FQNEAQ (reference sequence). The CDR3 nucleotides are TGTGCCAGCAGCACCCAGGATAGGCAGCCCCAGCATTTT. It translates to CASSTQDRQPQHF.

This clone showed up just a few times. This chain uses TRBV6-6 with TRBJ2-5; D might be TRBD2 (5 bases). Per germline, CDR1 MNHNY and CDR2 SVGAGI (reference sequence). CDR3 length equals 11 residues. V was shortened by 8 bases and J by 5 bases, with 9 bases between the two germline ends. This CDR3 reads CASSRGETQYF. Written as DNA, the CDR3 is TGTGCCAGCTCCCGAGGGGAGACCCAGTACTTC.

The rearrangement joins TRBV28 to TRBJ2-3; D may be TRBD2 (5 bases). Germline assignment: CDR1 MDHEN and CDR2 SYDVKM. The CDR3 extends over 18 amino acids. Trimming stripped 1 base from V and 6 bases from J, with 23 bases between. The CDR3 here is CASSLSSVRGKNSDTQYF. The CDR3 nucleotides are TGTGCCAGCAGTTTATCGTCTGTTCGGGGTAAAAATTCTGATACGCAGTATTTT.

J is TRBJ1-1 and V is TRBV30; 9 bases agree with TRBD1. Per the germline V gene, CDR1 is GTSNPN and CDR2 is SVGIG (reference sequence). Trimming at V came to 4 bases and at J to 8 bases, leaving 2 bases not matched to a gene. The CDR3 is 11 residues long. CDR3 protein: CAWNGQGEAFF. CDR3 DNA: TGTGCCTGGAACGGACAGGGGGAAGCTTTCTTT. The full variable domain, its missing parts supplied by reference TRBV30 and TRBJ1-1, is SQTIHQWPATLVQPVGSPLSLECTVEGTSNPNLYWYRQAAGRGLQLLFYSVGIGQISSEVPQNLSASRPQDRQFILSSKKLLLSDSGFYLCAWNGQGEAFFGQGTRLTVV.

CDR3 DNA sequence: TGTGCCAGCAGCTTGGACAGCTCTATCTCCTACGAGCAGTACTTC. Its translation is CASSLDSSISYEQYF. The J gene is TRBJ2-5, the V gene TRBV5-4; unclear D gene. Matching the DNA end better, TRBJ2-7 makes the J call doubtful. The germline V gene has CDR1 SGHNT and CDR2 YYREEE (reference sequence). The CDR3 sequence is 15 residues long.

The J gene is TRBJ2-1, the V gene TRBV7-2, with TRBD2 matching over 11 bases. This CDR3 has 16 residues. CDR1 is SGHTA, CDR2 FQGNSA, per germline. After removal of 1 base from V and 9 bases from J, the junction contained 8 bases not matched to a gene. In DNA, the CDR3 is TGTGCCAGCAGCTTAGTTAGCGGGAGGGCCCGTGGTGAGCAGTTCTTC. It translates to CASSLVSGRARGEQFF. The whole variable domain, filled in from reference TRBV7-2 and TRBJ2-1, reads GAGVSQSPSNKVTEKGKDVELRCDPISGHTALYWYRQSLGQGLEFLIYFQGNSAPDKSGLPSDRFSAERTGGSVSTLTIQRTQQEDSAVYLCASSLVSGRARGEQFFGPGTRLTVL.

This chain joins TRBV19 and TRBJ2-2, with a possible D match to TRBD1 (5 bases). Germline V lookup: CDR1 LNHDA, CDR2 SQIVND (reference sequence). The germline V and J ends were trimmed by 5 bases and 3 bases, with 13 bases remaining between them. The CDR3 runs 15 residues. The CDR3 is CASSLLDIDTGELFF. For the CDR3, the DNA is TGTGCCAGTAGTTTACTGGACATAGACACCGGGGAGCTGTTTTTT.

The CDR3 DNA sequence: TGTGCCAGCAGTGCCACTAGTAGCTCCTACAATGAGCAGTTCTTC. Amino acids: CASSATSSSYNEQFF. V is TRBV6-1 and J is TRBJ2-1; the D gene is possibly TRBD2 (5 bases). Trimming removed 4 bases from V and 0 bases from J, with 10 bases in between. The CDR3 covers 15 residues. Germline V gene data show CDR1 as MNHNS and CDR2 as SASEGT.

This clone was found a few times. This rearrangement joins TRBV30 to TRBJ2-7, with TRBD1 as a possible D gene (5 bases). V lost 1 base and J 3 bases, leaving 7 bases between the germline ends. CDR3 size: 12 residues. Per the germline V gene, CDR1 is GTSNPN and CDR2 is SVGIG (reference sequence). The chain's CDR3 is CAWSEGVYEQYF. The CDR3 bases are TGTGCCTGGAGTGAAGGGGTCTACGAGCAGTACTTC.

Only a few counts were recorded for this clone. The rearrangement joins TRBV19 to TRBJ1-6, with 10 nucleotides matching TRBD1. The CDR3 is 17 residues long. V lost 4 bases, J lost 6 bases, and 9 bases stayed unmatched. CDR1 and CDR2 (germline): LNHDA, SQIVND (reference sequence). CDR3 region: CASSTPPGTGVNSPLHF. The CDR3 nucleotides read TGTGCCAGTAGTACCCCTCCCGGGACAGGGGTTAATTCACCCCTCCACTTT.

This chain uses TRBV5-1 with TRBJ1-6; 8 positions agree with TRBD1. Trimming removed 4 bases from V and 7 bases from J; junction bases left unmatched: 7. The CDR3 extends over 15 amino acids. The germline V gene has CDR1 SGHRS and CDR2 YFSETQ. The CDR3 is CASSATGDKNSPLHF. CDR3 coding DNA: TGCGCCAGCAGCGCGACAGGGGATAAGAATTCACCCCTCCACTTT.

J is TRBJ2-1 and V is TRBV4-3; TRBD1 aligns across 7 bases. Unmatched junction bases numbered 1, after V lost 6 bases and J lost 8 bases. Per the germline V gene, CDR1 is LGHNA and CDR2 is YSLEER. This CDR3 is built from 11 residues. The CDR3 protein is CASSQGDEQFF. Written as DNA, the CDR3 is TGCGCCAGCAGTCAGGGGGATGAGCAGTTCTTC.

This sequence joins TRBV9 and TRBJ2-1, with no clear D. Germline CDR1 and CDR2: SGDLS and YYNGEE. V was shortened by 0 bases and J by 15 bases, with 7 bases between the two germline ends. CDR3 length: 10 amino acids. CDR3 sequence: CASSVVAAFF. CDR3 DNA: TGTGCCAGCAGCGTAGTAGCCGCGTTCTTC.

The genes are TRBV15 and TRBJ2-4; 7 bases match TRBD2. This CDR3 has 15 residues. V trimming: 8 bases; J trimming: 7 bases; junction bases outside the gene matches: 14. Germline-derived CDR1 and CDR2 are LNHNV and YYDKDF (reference sequence). The CDR3 protein is CATSPGGRGSNIQYF. The CDR3 bases are TGTGCCACCTCCCCCGGCGGGAGAGGGTCGAACATTCAGTACTTC.

The gene calls are TRBV6-5 and TRBJ1-2; D unresolved. Trimming shortened V by 4 bases and J by 4 bases, and 13 bases separated the two germline ends. Germline CDR1 MNHEY, CDR2 SVGAGI. This CDR3 is built from 14 residues. CDR3 residues: CASSSPTGIYGYTF. For the CDR3, the DNA is TGTGCCAGCAGTTCTCCGACGGGGATCTATGGCTACACCTTC.

The V and J genes are TRBV9 and TRBJ2-5; no reliable D call. The J call may be wrong; the DNA end is better matched by TRBJ2-7. Germline values: CDR1 SGDLS, CDR2 YYNGEE. The CDR3 spans 14 residues. For the CDR3, the DNA is TGTGCCAGCAGCGTAGCTTTAACAGACCACGAGCAGTACTTC. It translates to CASSVALTDHEQYF.